These 29 T cell receptor beta chains were sequenced from one sample in a study of T cell responses to AZD1222 COVID-19 vaccine. Some clones are missing from TCRdb's copy, which holds only in-frame ones; the method was immunoSEQ multiplex PCR. Among about 120,000 clones, less than 95% were seen once, and the ten largest hold around 4.5%. This material consisted of peripheral blood, taken on day 0 of MenACWY control vaccination. The receptors here all came from an adult in good health.

The chain recombines TRBV7-9 with TRBJ2-1; 8 bases map to TRBD1. V shed 0 bases, J shed 7 bases, and the junction held 8 bases outside the gene matches. Looked up from germline, CDR1 is SEHNR and CDR2 is FQNEAQ (reference sequence). The CDR3 consists of 16 residues. CDR3 sequence: CASSLARGPDYNEQFF. In DNA, the CDR3 is TGTGCCAGCAGCTTAGCCAGGGGGCCCGATTATAATGAGCAGTTCTTC. Full variable domain (outside the CDR3, taken from reference TRBV7-9 and TRBJ2-1): DTGVSQNPRHKITKRGQNVTFRCDPISEHNRLYWYRQTLGQGPEFLTYFQNEAQLEKSRLLSDRFSAERPKGSFSTLEIQRTEQGDSAMYLCASSLARGPDYNEQFFGPGTRLTVL.

The genes are TRBV11-2 and TRBJ1-1; D ambiguous. Germline values: CDR1 SGHAT, CDR2 FQNNGV. Trimming cost V 8 bases and J 0 bases, with 7 bases left between them. The CDR3 contains 12 residues. Here the CDR3 reads CASLSLNTEAFF. CDR3 sequence (DNA): TGTGCCAGCCTTAGTTTGAACACTGAAGCTTTCTTT.

This clone turned up a few times. V and J are TRBV2 and TRBJ1-1; 7 nucleotides line up with TRBD1. In germline, CDR1 is SNHLY, CDR2 FYNNEI. J lost 10 bases, V lost 0 bases, and 5 bases had no gene match. This CDR3 is built from 13 residues. In DNA form, the CDR3 reads TGTGCCAGCAGTGAAGCGCGACAGGGTAGAGCTTTCTTT. It is translated as CASSEARQGRAFF.

The rearrangement joins TRBV4-2 to TRBJ1-5; possible D gene TRBD1, 6 bases. The CDR3 loop spans 15 amino acids. The germline V gene has CDR1 LGHNA and CDR2 YNFKEQ. Trimming removed 3 bases from V and 5 bases from J, with 14 bases in between. Here the CDR3 DNA reads TGTGCCAGCAGCCACTTGGAGGGACAACATCAGCCCCAGCATTTT. Translation gives CASSHLEGQHQPQHF.

This sequence joins TRBV7-9 and TRBJ2-3; TRBD2 agrees at 7 bases. The V gene's germline CDR1 is SEHNR and CDR2 FQNEAQ (reference sequence). The J segment lost 1 base and the V segment lost 1 base, leaving 5 bases of the junction unmatched. This CDR3 spans 16 amino acids. CDR3 in DNA: TGTGCCAGCAGCTTAGTTAGCGGGTTGGGCACAGATACGCAGTATTTT. This codes for CASSLVSGLGTDTQYF.

The J gene is TRBJ1-4, the V gene TRBV3-1 (or the pseudogene TRBV3-2); 10 bases align to TRBD1. Germline V gene sequence: CDR1 LGHDT, CDR2 YNNKEL (reference sequence). CDR3 length: 15 amino acids. The trim removed 0 bases at V and 8 bases at J, leaving 3 bases unmatched. CDR3 DNA sequence: TGTGCCAGCAGCCAAGACCGGGACAGGGGCGAAAAACTGTTTTTT. This codes for CASSQDRDRGEKLFF.

The chain carries TRBV10-3 and TRBJ2-3; TRBD2 agrees at 13 bases. This CDR3 contains 15 residues. J lost 2 bases, V lost 11 bases, and 7 bases had no gene match. CDR1 ENHRY and CDR2 SYGVKD come from the germline V gene. The CDR3: CAARTSGSDTDTQYF. The DNA for the CDR3 is TGTGCCGCTAGGACTAGCGGGAGCGACACAGATACGCAGTATTTT.

The V gene is TRBV4-3, the J gene TRBJ1-2; D unclear. In germline, CDR1 is LGHNA, CDR2 YSLEER. Trimming cost V 0 bases and J 4 bases, with 9 bases left between them. The CDR3 length is 14 residues. CDR3 protein: CASSQDPGLYGYTF. The CDR3 DNA is TGCGCCAGCAGCCAAGACCCCGGGCTCTATGGCTACACCTTC.

This clone was counted between two and nine times. The chain uses TRBV27 and TRBJ2-7, with 8 bases identical to TRBD1. The CDR3 covers 15 residues. Germline loops: CDR1 MNHEY, CDR2 SMNVEV (reference sequence). The ends lost 6 bases at V and 3 bases at J; junction bases unmatched: 10. The CDR3 DNA reads as TGTGCCAGCAGCCTGAGACAGGGGAGTTTCTACGAGCAGTACTTC. It translates to CASSLRQGSFYEQYF.

The genes are TRBV19 and TRBJ2-1; D is ambiguous. Germline CDR1 is LNHDA and CDR2 is SQIVND (reference sequence). V lost 4 bases, J lost 7 bases, and 11 bases lay in between. The CDR3 is 13 amino acids. In DNA, the CDR3 is TGTGCCAGTAGTAAGGCTAGATATAATGAGCAGTTCTTC. This encodes CASSKARYNEQFF.

The chain recombines TRBV9 with TRBJ2-2; the match to TRBD2 covers 10 bases. CDR3 length: 18 amino acids. Germline V gene data show CDR1 as SGDLS and CDR2 as YYNGEE. The V segment lost 0 bases and the J segment 4 bases; nucleotides outside the gene matches: 9. Written as DNA, the CDR3 is TGTGCCAGCAGCGTAGCCCTAGCGGGGGCCCGAGGCACCGGGGAGCTGTTTTTT. It encodes CASSVALAGARGTGELFF.

The J gene is TRBJ2-5, the V gene TRBV27; no clear D. CDR1 is MNHEY, CDR2 SMNVEV, per germline (reference sequence). With 7 bases removed from V and 8 bases from J, the gap between germline ends came to 20 bases. CDR3 size: 14 residues. For the CDR3, the DNA is TGTGCCAGCATGCAGTTAGCTGGCACGAGTACCCAGTACTTC. Translated, it gives CASMQLAGTSTQYF.

This clone was seen once. The chain couples TRBV11-2 to TRBJ1-3; D may be TRBD1 (6 bases). The CDR3 is made up of 14 amino acids. Germline CDR1 reads SGHAT; CDR2 reads FQNNGV. V lost 4 bases and J lost 4, with 11 bases in between. DNA of the CDR3: TGTGCCAGCAGCTCGAGGGGGTCCGGAAACACCATATATTTT. Translation gives CASSSRGSGNTIYF.

This clone occurred a few times. This chain uses TRBV14 with TRBJ2-7; no definite D call. The V end lost 3 bases, the J end lost 2 bases, and 8 bases lay between the germline ends. Germline CDR1 and CDR2: SGHDN and FVKESK. This CDR3 region has 13 residues. The CDR3 reads CASSHTLAYEQYF. In DNA form, the CDR3 reads TGTGCCAGCAGCCATACGCTTGCCTACGAGCAGTACTTC.

The chain carries TRBV30 and TRBJ1-5; D is ambiguous. Trimming stripped 2 bases from V and 7 bases from J, with 18 bases between. CDR3 length: 15 residues. Germline CDR1 and CDR2: GTSNPN and SVGIG (reference sequence). The CDR3 DNA follows: TGTGCCTGGAGTTCTTCGTCAGGTTCCTGGCAGCCCCAGCATTTT. It is translated as CAWSSSSGSWQPQHF. Combining the CDR3 with reference TRBV30 and TRBJ1-5 gives the whole variable domain SQTIHQWPATLVQPVGSPLSLECTVEGTSNPNLYWYRQAAGRGLQLLFYSVGIGQISSEVPQNLSASRPQDRQFILSSKKLLLSDSGFYLCAWSSSSGSWQPQHFGDGTRLSIL.

The rearrangement uses TRBV2 and TRBJ2-1; no clear D. Trimming stripped 2 bases from V and 0 bases from J, with 17 bases between. This CDR3 contains 18 residues. CDR1 is SNHLY and CDR2 is FYNNEI in the germline V gene. CDR3 loop: CASSEFPPRQVSYNEQFF. CDR3 nucleotide sequence: TGTGCCAGCAGTGAATTCCCCCCGAGGCAGGTCTCCTACAATGAGCAGTTCTTC.

V is TRBV9 and J is TRBJ1-1; the D is unclear. Per the germline V gene, CDR1 is SGDLS and CDR2 is YYNGEE. Trimming shortened V by 0 bases and J by 9 bases, and 15 bases separated the two germline ends. The CDR3 consists of 14 residues. The CDR3 here is CASSVGLGPSQAFF. The CDR3 DNA sequence: TGTGCCAGCAGCGTAGGGTTGGGTCCCTCCCAAGCTTTCTTT.

V and J are TRBV28 and TRBJ2-7, with 7 bases that match TRBD1. The J segment lost 2 bases and the V segment lost 5 bases, leaving 6 bases of the junction unmatched. The germline gives CDR1 MDHEN, CDR2 SYDVKM. This CDR3 region has 14 residues. The CDR3 DNA reads TGTGCCAGCAGTCATCATACAGGGGCCTACGAGCAGTACGTC. Protein sequence: CASSHHTGAYEQYV.

This chain connects TRBV2 to TRBJ1-1; maybe TRBD1 (5 bases). With 6 bases removed from V and 0 bases from J, the gap between germline ends came to 11 bases. CDR1 and CDR2 (germline): SNHLY, FYNNEI. CDR3 length: 14 amino acids. The CDR3 region is CASRQQVMNTEAFF. DNA for the CDR3: TGTGCCAGCAGACAACAGGTGATGAACACTGAAGCTTTCTTT.

The J gene is TRBJ2-2, the V gene TRBV5-1; maybe TRBD2 (5 bases). Deletions cut 9 bases from V and 0 bases from J, with 12 bases between. The CDR3 consists of 14 residues. Per germline, CDR1 SGHRS and CDR2 YFSETQ. This chain's CDR3 is CATRGKTNTGELFF. DNA for the CDR3: TGCGCCACCCGAGGGAAAACGAACACCGGGGAGCTGTTTTTT.

The chain is built from TRBV28 and TRBJ1-1; tentatively, D is TRBD1 (5 bases). Trimming took off 5 bases at V and 0 bases at J, with 16 bases between the two ends. Germline V lookup: CDR1 MDHEN, CDR2 SYDVKM. This CDR3 has 16 amino acids. CDR3 region: CASSGDGPNMNTEAFF. In DNA form, the CDR3 reads TGTGCCAGCAGTGGGGACGGGCCCAACATGAACACTGAAGCTTTCTTT.

This chain links TRBV4-1 with TRBJ2-2; 10 nucleotides match TRBD2. CDR1 MGHRA and CDR2 YSYEKL come from the germline V gene. This CDR3 spans 17 amino acids. J lost 3 bases, V lost 4 bases, and 8 bases had no gene match. CDR3 coding DNA: TGCGCCAGCAGCCGGCCTAGCGGGAGCACTTACACCGGGGAGCTGTTTTTT. The encoded protein is CASSRPSGSTYTGELFF.

The genes are TRBV4-2 and TRBJ2-5; 9 nucleotides agree with TRBD2. Germline CDR1 reads LGHNA; CDR2 reads YNFKEQ. V was clipped by 0 bases and J by 1 base; unmatched bases: 0. The CDR3 extends over 15 amino acids. DNA of the CDR3: TGTGCCAGCAGCCAAGAGACTAGCGGCCAAGAGACCCAGTACTTC. Protein: CASSQETSGQETQYF.

The chain links TRBV7-2 to TRBJ1-2; TRBD1 aligns across 7 bases. CDR1 and CDR2 (germline): SGHTA, FQGNSA. This CDR3 has 15 amino acids. Trimming at V came to 5 bases and at J to 3 bases, leaving 9 bases not matched to a gene. CDR3 sequence: CASSITGDRDYGYTF. The CDR3 coding sequence is TGTGCCAGCAGCATTACAGGGGATCGTGACTATGGCTACACCTTC.

The gene calls are TRBV5-6 and TRBJ1-2, with 9 bases fitting TRBD1. The CDR3 spans 15 residues. Germline assignment: CDR1 SGHDT and CDR2 YYEEEE. Trimming at V came to 3 bases and at J to 4 bases, leaving 7 bases not matched to a gene. The CDR3 is CASSSPGQGGYGYTF. DNA of the CDR3: TGTGCCAGCAGCTCACCGGGACAGGGAGGCTATGGCTACACCTTC.

The chain combines TRBV7-8 with TRBJ2-5; TRBD2 matches at 9 bases. This CDR3 has 17 amino acids. Germline loops: CDR1 SGHVS, CDR2 FQNEAQ. The V gene end was trimmed by 5 bases and the J gene end by 4 bases; junction bases not matched to a gene: 14. The CDR3 loop is CASSARFSGGWGETQYF. Written as DNA, the CDR3 is TGTGCCAGCAGCGCTCGTTTTAGCGGGGGCTGGGGAGAGACCCAGTACTTC.

The rearrangement joins TRBV28 to TRBJ1-4; 10 bases align to TRBD1. The CDR3 consists of 16 residues. CDR1 is MDHEN, CDR2 SYDVKM, per germline. Losses at the gene ends were 5 bases for V and 6 bases for J; bases not matched to a gene: 9. CDR3 protein: CASSPQTGTGDEKLFF. The CDR3 DNA is TGTGCCAGCAGTCCCCAAACCGGGACAGGGGATGAAAAACTGTTTTTT.

The table lists this clone with a count of one. The chain is built from TRBV7-9 and TRBJ2-5, with D unclear. V lost 3 bases to trimming and J lost 1 base, with 3 bases between them. Germline V lookup: CDR1 SEHNR, CDR2 FQNEAQ (reference sequence). The CDR3 has 12 amino acids. Here the CDR3 reads CASSLVQETQYF. The CDR3 DNA reads TGTGCCAGCAGCTTGGTCCAAGAGACCCAGTACTTC. Full variable domain (outside the CDR3, taken from reference TRBV7-9 and TRBJ2-5): DTGVSQNPRHKITKRGQNVTFRCDPISEHNRLYWYRQTLGQGPEFLTYFQNEAQLEKSRLLSDRFSAERPKGSFSTLEIQRTEQGDSAMYLCASSLVQETQYFGPGTRLLVL.

The J gene is TRBJ1-6, the V gene TRBV19; D unresolved. The CDR3 length is 16 residues. Trimming took off 0 bases at V and 14 bases at J, with 20 bases between the two ends. Germline CDR1 LNHDA, CDR2 SQIVND (reference sequence). The CDR3 loop is CASSIEGPTGRVSLHF. Here the CDR3 DNA reads TGTGCCAGTAGTATAGAAGGACCAACGGGTCGGGTCTCCCTCCACTTT. The variable domain in full, completed from reference TRBV19 and TRBJ1-6, reads DGGITQSPKYLFRKEGQNVTLSCEQNLNHDAMYWYRQDPGQGLRLIYYSQIVNDFQKGDIAEGYSVSREKKESFPLTVTSAQKNPTAFYLCASSIEGPTGRVSLHFGNGTRLTVT.